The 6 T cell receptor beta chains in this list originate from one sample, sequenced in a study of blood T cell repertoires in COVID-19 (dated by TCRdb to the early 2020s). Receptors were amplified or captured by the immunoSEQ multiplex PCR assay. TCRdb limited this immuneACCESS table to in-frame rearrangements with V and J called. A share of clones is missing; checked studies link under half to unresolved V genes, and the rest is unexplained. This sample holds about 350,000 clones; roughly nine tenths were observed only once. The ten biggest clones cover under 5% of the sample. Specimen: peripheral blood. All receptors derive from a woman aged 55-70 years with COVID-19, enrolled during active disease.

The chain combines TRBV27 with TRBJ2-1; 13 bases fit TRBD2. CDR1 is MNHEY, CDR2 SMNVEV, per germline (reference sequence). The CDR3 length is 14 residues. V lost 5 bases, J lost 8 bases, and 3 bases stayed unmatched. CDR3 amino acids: CASSPTSGGDEQFF. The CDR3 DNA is TGTGCCAGCAGTCCTACTAGCGGGGGGGATGAGCAGTTCTTC.

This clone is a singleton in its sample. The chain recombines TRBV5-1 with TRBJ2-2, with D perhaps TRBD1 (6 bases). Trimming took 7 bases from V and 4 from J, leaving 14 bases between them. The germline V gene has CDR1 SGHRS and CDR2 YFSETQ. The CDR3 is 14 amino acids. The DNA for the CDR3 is TGCGCCAGCGGTTTTGGGGGCGGCACCGGGGAGCTGTTTTTT. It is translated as CASGFGGGTGELFF.

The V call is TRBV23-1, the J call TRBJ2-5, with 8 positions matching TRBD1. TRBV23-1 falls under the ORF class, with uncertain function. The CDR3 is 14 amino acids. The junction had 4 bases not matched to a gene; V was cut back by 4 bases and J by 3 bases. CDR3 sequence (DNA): TGCGCCAGCAGTCCTGGACAGGGTAAAGAGACCCAGTACTTC. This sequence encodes CASSPGQGKETQYF.

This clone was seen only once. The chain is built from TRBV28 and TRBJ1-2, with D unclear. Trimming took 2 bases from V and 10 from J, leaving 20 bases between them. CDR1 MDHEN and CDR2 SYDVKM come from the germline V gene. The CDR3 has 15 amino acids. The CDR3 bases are TGTGCCAGCAGTTTAAGGAACCTGAGGGCCTACCACTACACCTTC. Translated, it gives CASSLRNLRAYHYTF.

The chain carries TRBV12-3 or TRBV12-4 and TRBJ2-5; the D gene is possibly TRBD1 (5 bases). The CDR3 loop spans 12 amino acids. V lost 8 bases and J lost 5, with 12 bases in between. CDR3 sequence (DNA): TGTGCCAGCGGTCAGGGCCCTGAGACCCAGTACTTC. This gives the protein CASGQGPETQYF.

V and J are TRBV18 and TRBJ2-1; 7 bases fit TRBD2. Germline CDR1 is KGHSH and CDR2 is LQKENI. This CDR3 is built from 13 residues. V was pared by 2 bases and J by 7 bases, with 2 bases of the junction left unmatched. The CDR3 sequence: CASSPGRGNEQFF. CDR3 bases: TGTGCCAGCTCACCAGGGCGGGGGAATGAGCAGTTCTTC.